These 15 T cell receptor beta chains originate from one sample sequenced in a study of T cell responses to AZD1222 COVID-19 vaccine (TCRdb year 2021). Explained via the paper, the time point label denotes: baseline before first vaccination. Library preparation employed the immunoSEQ multiplex PCR assay. In TCRdb, the immuneACCESS table is reduced to in-frame sequences with V and J assigned. These tables do not hold every clone; where another copy was compared, an unresolved V gene accounts for under half, and the others remain unexplained. The sample records about 150,000 clones, roughly 90% of which are singletons. The ten top clones hold around 1.6% of the sample. The specimen was peripheral blood, collected on day 0 of AZD1222 vaccination. The receptors were gathered from an adult in good health.

This clone was recorded once. The rearrangement uses TRBV7-3 and TRBJ2-1, with 8 bases that match TRBD1. Germline assignment: CDR1 SGHTA and CDR2 FQGTGA. This CDR3 contains 14 residues. Germline trimming cut 3 bases from V and 8 bases from J; bases unmatched to any gene: 6. CDR3 nucleotide sequence: TGTGCCAGCAGCTTGGCAGGGGGCCTGGATGAGCAGTTCTTC. It translates to CASSLAGGLDEQFF.

The chain recombines TRBV6-5 with TRBJ1-3; the D is unclear. CDR1 is MNHEY and CDR2 is SVGAGI in the germline V gene. Trimming cost V 7 bases and J 2 bases, with 15 bases left between them. This CDR3 is 15 amino acids long. The CDR3 loop reads CASTPLVWAGNTIYF. The DNA of the CDR3 is TGTGCCAGCACCCCCCTCGTTTGGGCTGGAAACACCATATATTTT.

This clone has a single count. The V call is TRBV3-1 (or the pseudogene TRBV3-2), the J call TRBJ2-3; possible D gene TRBD1, 6 bases. Trimming pared 0 bases from V and 2 bases from J, leaving 9 bases between. Germline V lookup: CDR1 LGHDT, CDR2 YNNKEL (reference sequence). The CDR3 consists of 15 residues. The CDR3 protein is CASSQEGGPTDTQYF. The CDR3 region has the DNA TGTGCCAGCAGCCAAGAAGGGGGTCCCACAGATACGCAGTATTTT.

J is TRBJ2-5 and V is TRBV4-1; D unresolved. V gave up 0 bases and J gave up 7 bases, with 18 bases separating them. Germline-derived CDR1 and CDR2 are MGHRA and YSYEKL. The length of the CDR3 is 16 residues. Here the CDR3 reads CASSQEDWPLRVTQYF. CDR3 sequence (DNA): TGCGCCAGCAGCCAAGAGGATTGGCCCCTCCGAGTGACCCAGTACTTC.

This sequence joins TRBV11-3 and TRBJ1-1, with TRBD1 as a possible D gene (5 bases). The CDR3 loop spans 14 amino acids. Trimming shortened V by 0 bases and J by 3 bases, and 8 bases separated the two germline ends. Germline V gives CDR1 SGHNT, CDR2 YENEEA. CDR3 in amino acids: CASSLDGGYTEAFF. The CDR3 nucleotides are TGTGCCAGCAGCTTAGATGGGGGGTACACTGAAGCTTTCTTT.

The rearrangement uses TRBV7-3 and TRBJ2-3; a weak D match, TRBD2 (6 bases). The CDR3 extends over 15 amino acids. V gave up 2 bases and J gave up 4 bases, with 13 bases separating them. Germline values: CDR1 SGHTA, CDR2 FQGTGA. The CDR3 here is CASSLSGGAADTQYF. CDR3 DNA sequence: TGTGCCAGCAGCTTATCGGGCGGGGCAGCAGATACGCAGTATTTT.

This rearrangement joins TRBV19 to TRBJ1-1; D unresolved. CDR3 length: 13 amino acids. Trimming left V 5 bases short and J 1 base short, with 8 bases between. The V gene's germline CDR1 is LNHDA and CDR2 SQIVND (reference sequence). The CDR3 protein is CASSSNRNTEAFF. As DNA, the CDR3 is TGTGCCAGTAGTTCTAACAGGAACACTGAAGCTTTCTTT.

The chain combines TRBV6-5 with TRBJ1-2, with D possibly matching TRBD1 (6 bases). The CDR3 length is 15 residues. Germline V gene lookup returns CDR1 MNHEY and CDR2 SVGAGI. The ends were cut back, 0 bases at V and 6 bases at J, with 14 bases in the middle. The DNA of the CDR3 is TGTGCCAGCAGTTACTCACGGACAGTAGAGGATGGCTACACCTTC. Its translation is CASSYSRTVEDGYTF.

This chain uses TRBV19 with TRBJ2-4; possibly TRBD1 or TRBD2 for D (6 bases each). The V end lost 2 bases, the J end lost 2 bases, and 16 bases lay between the germline ends. CDR1 and CDR2 (germline): LNHDA, SQIVND (reference sequence). This CDR3 spans 17 amino acids. Here the CDR3 DNA reads TGTGCCAGTAGTATAAACTTTGGGGGGCAATCCAAAAACATTCAGTACTTC. This encodes CASSINFGGQSKNIQYF.

The chain couples TRBV19 to TRBJ2-7, with D perhaps matching TRBD1 (6 bases). This CDR3 region has 14 residues. Deletions cut 3 bases from V and 2 bases from J, with 11 bases between. Germline V CDR1 and CDR2: LNHDA, SQIVND (reference sequence). CDR3 protein: CASSISRGAYEQYF. CDR3 bases: TGTGCCAGTAGTATTAGCAGGGGCGCCTACGAGCAGTACTTC. Complete variable domain (other parts from reference TRBV19 and TRBJ2-7): DGGITQSPKYLFRKEGQNVTLSCEQNLNHDAMYWYRQDPGQGLRLIYYSQIVNDFQKGDIAEGYSVSREKKESFPLTVTSAQKNPTAFYLCASSISRGAYEQYFGPGTRLTVT.

The J gene is TRBJ1-2, the V gene TRBV6-4; D not certain. The germline V gene encodes CDR1 MRHNA and CDR2 SNTAGT. V shed 1 base and J shed 3 bases, with 12 bases lying between them. This CDR3 spans 15 amino acids. The CDR3 reads CASSDLTDPDYGYTF. The DNA for the CDR3 is TGTGCCAGCAGTGACTTGACCGACCCCGACTATGGCTACACCTTC.

This chain joins TRBV14 and TRBJ1-6; 9 positions agree with TRBD1. Germline lookup yields CDR1 SGHDN and CDR2 FVKESK. Trimming removed 1 base from V and 10 bases from J; junction bases left unmatched: 5. The CDR3 extends over 15 amino acids. The CDR3 loop is CASSQAQGARSPLHF. DNA of the CDR3: TGTGCCAGCAGCCAAGCACAGGGGGCACGGTCACCCCTCCACTTT.

This clone was seen a single time. The chain has TRBV9 and TRBJ2-3, with D perhaps TRBD1 (5 bases). Germline CDR1 is SGDLS and CDR2 is YYNGEE. V was shortened by 3 bases and J by 5 bases, with 13 bases between the two germline ends. The CDR3 extends over 14 amino acids. The CDR3 nucleotides read TGTGCCAGCAGCGACGACAGCACTGGAGATACGCAGTATTTT. Protein sequence: CASSDDSTGDTQYF.

The V and J genes are TRBV13 and TRBJ2-5, with 10 bases that match TRBD1. The V gene end was trimmed by 2 bases and the J gene end by 6 bases; junction bases not matched to a gene: 6. The CDR3 extends over 15 amino acids. Germline CDR1 and CDR2: PRHDT and FYEKMQ (reference sequence). CDR3 sequence: CASSLSRGQGQTQYF. CDR3 DNA: TGTGCCAGCAGCTTATCTAGGGGACAGGGGCAGACCCAGTACTTC. Looking up the rest from reference TRBV13 and TRBJ2-5 gives the full variable domain: AAGVIQSPRHLIKEKRETATLKCYPIPRHDTVYWYQQGPGQDPQFLISFYEKMQSDKGSIPDRFSAQQFSDYHSELNMSSLELGDSALYFCASSLSRGQGQTQYFGPGTRLLVL.

A single count supports this clone. V is TRBV20-1 and J is TRBJ1-1; D gene unclear. There are 11 residues in the CDR3. V lost 3 bases, J lost 4 bases, and 6 bases lay in between. The germline V gene encodes CDR1 DFQATT and CDR2 SNEGSKA (reference sequence). CDR3 residues: CSARLGTEAFF. As DNA, the CDR3 is TGCAGTGCTAGGTTAGGCACTGAAGCTTTCTTT.